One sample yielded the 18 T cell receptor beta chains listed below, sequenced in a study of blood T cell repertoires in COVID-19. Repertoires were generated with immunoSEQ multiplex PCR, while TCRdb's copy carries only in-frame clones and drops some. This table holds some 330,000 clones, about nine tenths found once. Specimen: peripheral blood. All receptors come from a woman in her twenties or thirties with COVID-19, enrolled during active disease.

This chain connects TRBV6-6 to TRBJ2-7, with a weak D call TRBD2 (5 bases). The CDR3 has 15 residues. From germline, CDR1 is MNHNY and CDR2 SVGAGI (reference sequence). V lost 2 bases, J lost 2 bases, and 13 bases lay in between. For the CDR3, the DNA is TGTGCCAGCAGTTACCATTTGGACGGGACCTACGAGCAGTACTTC. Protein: CASSYHLDGTYEQYF.

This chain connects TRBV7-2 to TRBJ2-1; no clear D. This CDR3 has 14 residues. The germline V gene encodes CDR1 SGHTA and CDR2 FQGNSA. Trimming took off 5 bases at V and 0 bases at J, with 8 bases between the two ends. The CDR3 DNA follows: TGTGCCAGCAGCCCCCCTAGCTCCTACAATGAGCAGTTCTTC. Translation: CASSPPSSYNEQFF.

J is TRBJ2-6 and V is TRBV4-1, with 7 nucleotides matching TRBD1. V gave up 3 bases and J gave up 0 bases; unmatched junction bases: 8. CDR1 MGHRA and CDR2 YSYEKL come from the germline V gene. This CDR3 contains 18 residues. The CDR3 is CASSQPTGHPSGANVLTF. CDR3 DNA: TGCGCCAGCAGCCAGCCGACAGGGCATCCCTCTGGGGCCAACGTCCTGACTTTC.

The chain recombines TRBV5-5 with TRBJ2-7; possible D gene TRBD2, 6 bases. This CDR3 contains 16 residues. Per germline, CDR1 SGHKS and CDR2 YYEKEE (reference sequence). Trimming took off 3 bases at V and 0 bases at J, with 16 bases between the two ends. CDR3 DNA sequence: TGTGCCAGCAGCTCGGAGGGCGCCTTAATCTCCTACGAGCAGTACGTC. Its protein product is CASSSEGALISYEQYV.

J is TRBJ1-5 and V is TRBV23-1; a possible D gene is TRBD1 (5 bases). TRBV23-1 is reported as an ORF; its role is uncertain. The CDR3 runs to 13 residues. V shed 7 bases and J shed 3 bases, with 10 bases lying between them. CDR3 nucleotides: TGCGCCAGCATCAGGGTTTACAATCAGCCCCAGCATTTT. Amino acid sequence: CASIRVYNQPQHF.

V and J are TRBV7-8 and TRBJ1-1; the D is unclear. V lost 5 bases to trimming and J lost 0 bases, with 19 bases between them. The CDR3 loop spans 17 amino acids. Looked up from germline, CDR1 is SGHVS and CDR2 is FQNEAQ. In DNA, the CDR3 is TGTGCCAGCAGCCAGCGGGCCACAAGGTATGTGAACACTGAAGCTTTCTTT. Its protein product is CASSQRATRYVNTEAFF.

CDR3 residues: CASSLAGGGQLRDTQYF. Written as DNA, the CDR3 is TGTGCCAGCAGCTTAGCGGGGGGAGGGCAGTTAAGGGATACGCAGTATTTT. The chain recombines TRBV7-7 with TRBJ2-3; the match to TRBD2 covers 7 bases. Germline V CDR1 and CDR2: SSHAT, FNYEAQ (reference sequence). With 0 bases clipped from V and 6 bases from J, the junction kept 12 bases outside the gene matches. This CDR3 is 17 amino acids long.

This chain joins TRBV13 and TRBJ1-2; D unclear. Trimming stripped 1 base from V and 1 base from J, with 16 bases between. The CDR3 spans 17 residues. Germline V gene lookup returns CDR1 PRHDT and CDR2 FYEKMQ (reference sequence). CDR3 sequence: CASSLVGRTLYNYGYTF. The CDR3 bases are TGTGCCAGCAGCTTAGTTGGCAGAACCTTATATAACTATGGCTACACCTTC.

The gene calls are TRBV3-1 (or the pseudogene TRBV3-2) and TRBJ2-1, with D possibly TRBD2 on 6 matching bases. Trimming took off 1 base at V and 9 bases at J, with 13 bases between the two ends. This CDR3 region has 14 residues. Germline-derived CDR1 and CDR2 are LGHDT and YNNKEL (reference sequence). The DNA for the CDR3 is TGTGCCAGCAGCCAAGTTTTGGGGGGAGGTGAGCAGTTCTTC. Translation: CASSQVLGGGEQFF.

The CDR3 region has the DNA TGTGCCAGCAGCCCCTCGACAGGGGGAAATGAGCAGTTCTTC. It is translated as CASSPSTGGNEQFF. The chain links TRBV6-5 to TRBJ2-1; 9 nucleotides match TRBD1. Germline loops: CDR1 MNHEY, CDR2 SVGAGI. Trimming at V came to 6 bases and at J to 7 bases, leaving 7 bases not matched to a gene. This CDR3 has 14 residues.

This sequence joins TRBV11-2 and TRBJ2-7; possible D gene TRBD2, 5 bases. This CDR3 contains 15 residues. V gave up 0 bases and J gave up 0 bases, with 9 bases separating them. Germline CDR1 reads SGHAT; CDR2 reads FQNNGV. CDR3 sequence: CASSLDGRGSYEQYV. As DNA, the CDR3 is TGTGCCAGCAGCTTAGATGGTCGGGGCTCCTACGAGCAGTACGTC.

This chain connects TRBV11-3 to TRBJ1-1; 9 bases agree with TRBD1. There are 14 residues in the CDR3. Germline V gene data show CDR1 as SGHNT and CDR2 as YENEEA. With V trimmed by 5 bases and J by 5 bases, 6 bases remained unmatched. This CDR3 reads CASSADRGWTEAFF. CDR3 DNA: TGTGCCAGCAGCGCGGACAGGGGTTGGACTGAAGCTTTCTTT.

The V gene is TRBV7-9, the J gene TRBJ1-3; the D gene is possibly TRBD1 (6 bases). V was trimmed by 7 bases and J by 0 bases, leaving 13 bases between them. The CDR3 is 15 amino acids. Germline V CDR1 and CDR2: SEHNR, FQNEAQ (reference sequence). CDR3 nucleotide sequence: TGTGCCAGCAACCCCCTAGGGGGCTCTGGAAACACCATATATTTT. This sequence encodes CASNPLGGSGNTIYF.

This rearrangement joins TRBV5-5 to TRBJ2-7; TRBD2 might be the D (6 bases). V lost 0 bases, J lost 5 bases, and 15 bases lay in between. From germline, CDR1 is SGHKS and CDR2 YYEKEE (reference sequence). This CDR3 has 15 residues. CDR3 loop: CASSLVSAGQNEQYF. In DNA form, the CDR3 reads TGTGCCAGCAGCTTGGTCTCCGCGGGGCAGAACGAGCAGTACTTC.

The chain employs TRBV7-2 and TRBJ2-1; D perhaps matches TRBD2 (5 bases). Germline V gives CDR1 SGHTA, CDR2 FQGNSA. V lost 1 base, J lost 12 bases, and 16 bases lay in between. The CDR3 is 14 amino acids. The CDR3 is CASSLGSASSRQFF. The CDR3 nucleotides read TGTGCCAGCAGCTTAGGGTCGGCTAGCAGTAGGCAGTTCTTC. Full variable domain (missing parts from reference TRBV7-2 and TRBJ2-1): GAGVSQSPSNKVTEKGKDVELRCDPISGHTALYWYRQSLGQGLEFLIYFQGNSAPDKSGLPSDRFSAERTGGSVSTLTIQRTQQEDSAVYLCASSLGSASSRQFFGPGTRLTVL.

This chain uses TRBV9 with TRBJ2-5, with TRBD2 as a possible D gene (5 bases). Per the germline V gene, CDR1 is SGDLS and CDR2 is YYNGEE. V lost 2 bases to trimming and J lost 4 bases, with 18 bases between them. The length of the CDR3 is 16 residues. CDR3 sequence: CASSVGVLGPRETQYF. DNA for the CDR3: TGTGCCAGCAGCGTCGGGGTCTTAGGACCCCGAGAGACCCAGTACTTC.

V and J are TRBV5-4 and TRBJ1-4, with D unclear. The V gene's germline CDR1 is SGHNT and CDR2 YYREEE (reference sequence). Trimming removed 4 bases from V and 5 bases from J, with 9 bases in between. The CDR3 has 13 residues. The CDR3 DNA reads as TGTGCCAGCAGCCCCTCTGTGAATGAAAAACTGTTTTTT. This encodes CASSPSVNEKLFF. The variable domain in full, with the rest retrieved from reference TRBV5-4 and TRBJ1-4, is ETGVTQSPTHLIKTRGQQVTLRCSSQSGHNTVSWYQQALGQGPQFIFQYYREEENGRGNFPPRFSGLQFPNYSSELNVNALELDDSALYLCASSPSVNEKLFFGSGTQLSVL.

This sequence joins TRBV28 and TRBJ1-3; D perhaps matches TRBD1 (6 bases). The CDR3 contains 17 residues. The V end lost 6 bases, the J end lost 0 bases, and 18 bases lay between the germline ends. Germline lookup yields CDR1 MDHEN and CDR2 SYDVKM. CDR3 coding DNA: TGTGCCAGCAGACCAGGCCGGGGACACCTCTCTGGAAACACCATATATTTT. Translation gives CASRPGRGHLSGNTIYF.